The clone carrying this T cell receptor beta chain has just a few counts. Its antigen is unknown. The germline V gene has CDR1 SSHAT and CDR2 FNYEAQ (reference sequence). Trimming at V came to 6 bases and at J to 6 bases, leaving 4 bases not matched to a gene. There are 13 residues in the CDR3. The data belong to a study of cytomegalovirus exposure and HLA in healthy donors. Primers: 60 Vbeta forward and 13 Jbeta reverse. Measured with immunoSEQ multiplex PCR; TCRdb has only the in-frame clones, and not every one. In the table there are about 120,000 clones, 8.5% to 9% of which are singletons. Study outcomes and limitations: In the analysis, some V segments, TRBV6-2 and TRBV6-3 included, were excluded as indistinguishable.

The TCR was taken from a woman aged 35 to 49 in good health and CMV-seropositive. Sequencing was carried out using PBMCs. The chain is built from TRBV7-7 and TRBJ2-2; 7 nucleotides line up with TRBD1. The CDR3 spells CASRPGQSGELFF. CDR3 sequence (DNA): TGTGCCAGCAGACCGGGACAGTCCGGGGAGCTGTTTTTT. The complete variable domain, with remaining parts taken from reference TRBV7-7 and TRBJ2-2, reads GAGVSQSPRYKVTKRGQDVTLRCDPISSHATLYWYQQALGQGPEFLTYFNYEAQPDKSGLPSDRFSAERPEGSISTLTIQRTEQRDSAMYRCASRPGQSGELFFGEGSRLTVL.